This T cell receptor (beta chain) was captured in a study of response to subunit inactivated influenza vaccine. Study results and limitations: That few new T cells are recruited by each seasonal influenza vaccination was the authors' suggestion.

TCRdb reprocessed the RT-PCR reads via MiXCR and lists one record per CDR3 protein. This sample has 450,000 to 500,000 distinct CDR3 sequences, with about a tenth found just once. V was cut by 0 bases and J by 2 bases, with 14 bases left in between. Germline V gives CDR1 SGHRS, CDR2 YFSETQ. CDR3 length: 16 amino acids. At least ten counts were recorded for this clonotype. Antigen unknown. The sequenced sample was PBMCs from blood, obtained about 40 days after vaccination. The clonotype originates from a man aged 50 to 59 who received an inactivated influenza vaccine. The chain combines TRBV5-1 with TRBJ2-5; tentatively, D is TRBD2 (6 bases). CDR3 coding DNA: TGCGCCAGCAGCTTGGGGAGCGGGTCCGGTCAAGAGACCCAGTACTTC. Translating it yields CASSLGSGSGQETQYF.